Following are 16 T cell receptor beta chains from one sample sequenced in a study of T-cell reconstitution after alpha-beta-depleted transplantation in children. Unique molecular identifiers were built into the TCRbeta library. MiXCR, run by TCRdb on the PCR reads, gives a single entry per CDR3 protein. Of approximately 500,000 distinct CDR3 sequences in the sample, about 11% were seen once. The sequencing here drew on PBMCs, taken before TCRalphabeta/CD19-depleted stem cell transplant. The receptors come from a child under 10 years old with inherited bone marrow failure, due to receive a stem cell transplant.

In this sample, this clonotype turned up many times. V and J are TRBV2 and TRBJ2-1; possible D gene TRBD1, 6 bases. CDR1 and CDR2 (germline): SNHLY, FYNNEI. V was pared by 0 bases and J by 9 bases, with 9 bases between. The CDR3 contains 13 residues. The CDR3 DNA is TGTGCCAGCAGTGAAGCCAGGACAGTTGAGCAGTTCTTC. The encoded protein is CASSEARTVEQFF.

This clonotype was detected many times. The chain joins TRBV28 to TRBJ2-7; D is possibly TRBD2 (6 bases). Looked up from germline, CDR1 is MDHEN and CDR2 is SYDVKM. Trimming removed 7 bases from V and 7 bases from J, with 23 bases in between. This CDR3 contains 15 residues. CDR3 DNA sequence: TGTGCCAGCACCGATACGGGACTCCCGGGGATGGAGCAGTACTTC. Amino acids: CASTDTGLPGMEQYF. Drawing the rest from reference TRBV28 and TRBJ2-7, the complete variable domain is DVKVTQSSRYLVKRTGEKVFLECVQDMDHENMFWYRQDPGLGLRLIYFSYDVKMKEKGDIPEGYSVSREKKERFSLILESASTNQTSMYLCASTDTGLPGMEQYFGPGTRLTVT.

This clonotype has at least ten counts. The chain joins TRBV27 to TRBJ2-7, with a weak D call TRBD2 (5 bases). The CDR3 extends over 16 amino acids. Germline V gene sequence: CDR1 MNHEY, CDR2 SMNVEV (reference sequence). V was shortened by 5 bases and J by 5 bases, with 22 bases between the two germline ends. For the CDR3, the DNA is TGTGCCAGCAGTCCTAGCCACGGAGGTAAGCTCCACGAGCAGTACTTC. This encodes CASSPSHGGKLHEQYF.

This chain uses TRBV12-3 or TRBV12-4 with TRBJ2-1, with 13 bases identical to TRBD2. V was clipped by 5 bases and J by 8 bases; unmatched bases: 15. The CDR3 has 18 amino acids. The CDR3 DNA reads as TGTGCCAGCAGTACGAAGGCCGGGACTAGCGGGATGTCGGATGAGCAGTTCTTC. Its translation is CASSTKAGTSGMSDEQFF.

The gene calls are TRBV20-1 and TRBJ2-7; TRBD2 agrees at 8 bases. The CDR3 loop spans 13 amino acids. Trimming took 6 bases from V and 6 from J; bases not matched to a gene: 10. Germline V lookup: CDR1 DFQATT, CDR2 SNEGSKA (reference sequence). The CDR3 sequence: CSATVGGVGEQYF. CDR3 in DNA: TGCAGTGCCACTGTCGGGGGGGTTGGCGAGCAGTACTTC.

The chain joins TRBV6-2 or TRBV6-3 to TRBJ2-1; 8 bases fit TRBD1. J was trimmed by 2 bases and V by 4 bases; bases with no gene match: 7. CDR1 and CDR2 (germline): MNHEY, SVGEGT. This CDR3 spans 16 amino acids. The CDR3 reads CASSWDRRATYNEQFF. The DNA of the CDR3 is TGTGCCAGCAGTTGGGACAGGAGGGCGACCTACAATGAGCAGTTCTTC.

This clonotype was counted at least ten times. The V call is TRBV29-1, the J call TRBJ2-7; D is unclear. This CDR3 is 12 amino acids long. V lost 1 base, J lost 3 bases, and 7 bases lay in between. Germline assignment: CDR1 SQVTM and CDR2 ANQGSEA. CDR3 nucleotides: TGCAGCGTTGAAGGGCAGAACTACGAGCAGTACTTC. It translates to CSVEGQNYEQYF.

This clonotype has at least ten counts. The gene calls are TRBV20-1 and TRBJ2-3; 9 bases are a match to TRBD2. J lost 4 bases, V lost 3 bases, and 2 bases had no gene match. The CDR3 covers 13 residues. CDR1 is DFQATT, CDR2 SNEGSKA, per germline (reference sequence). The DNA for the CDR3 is TGCAGTGCTAGCGGCGGGGGGGCAGATACGCAGTATTTT. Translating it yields CSASGGGADTQYF.

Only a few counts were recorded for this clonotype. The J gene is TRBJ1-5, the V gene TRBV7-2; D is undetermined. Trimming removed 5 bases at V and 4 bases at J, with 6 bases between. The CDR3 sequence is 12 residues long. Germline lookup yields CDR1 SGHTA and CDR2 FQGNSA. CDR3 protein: CASSVPNQPQHF. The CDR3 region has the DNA TGTGCCAGCAGCGTCCCGAATCAGCCCCAGCATTTT.

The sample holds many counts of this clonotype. The chain's CDR3 is CASSRTRYEQYF. The CDR3 coding sequence is TGCGCCAGCAGCAGGACGAGATACGAGCAGTACTTC. The chain links TRBV5-1 to TRBJ2-7; D gene unclear. Trimming left V 4 bases short and J 4 bases short, with 9 bases between. This CDR3 comprises 12 residues. Per germline, CDR1 SGHRS and CDR2 YFSETQ.

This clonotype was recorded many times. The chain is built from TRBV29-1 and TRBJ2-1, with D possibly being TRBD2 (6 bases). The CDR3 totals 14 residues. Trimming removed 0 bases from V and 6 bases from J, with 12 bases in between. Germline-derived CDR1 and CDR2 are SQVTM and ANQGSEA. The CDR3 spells CSVEDRLATNEQFF. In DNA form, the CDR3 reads TGCAGCGTTGAAGATCGGCTAGCGACCAATGAGCAGTTCTTC.

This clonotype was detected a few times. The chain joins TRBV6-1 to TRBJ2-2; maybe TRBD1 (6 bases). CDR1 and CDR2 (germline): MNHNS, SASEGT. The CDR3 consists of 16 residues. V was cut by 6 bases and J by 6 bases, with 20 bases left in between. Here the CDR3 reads CASRVQGTVTSGELFF. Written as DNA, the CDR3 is TGTGCCAGCAGAGTACAGGGAACGGTTACTTCCGGGGAGCTGTTTTTT.

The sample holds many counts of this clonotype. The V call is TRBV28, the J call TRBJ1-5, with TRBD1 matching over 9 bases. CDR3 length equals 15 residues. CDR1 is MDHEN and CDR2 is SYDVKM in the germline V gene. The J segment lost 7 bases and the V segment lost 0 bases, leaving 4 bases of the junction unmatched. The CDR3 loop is CASSLWHRGLQPQHF. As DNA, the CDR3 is TGTGCCAGCAGTTTATGGCACAGGGGGCTGCAGCCCCAGCATTTT.

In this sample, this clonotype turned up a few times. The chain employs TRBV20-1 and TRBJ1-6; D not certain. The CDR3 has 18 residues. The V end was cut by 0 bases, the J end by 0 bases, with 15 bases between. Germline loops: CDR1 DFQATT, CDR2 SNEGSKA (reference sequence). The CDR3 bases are TGCAGTGCTAGAGATCAAGGAGGGTTTTACTCCTATAATTCACCCCTCCACTTT. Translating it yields CSARDQGGFYSYNSPLHF.

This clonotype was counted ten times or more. Here the CDR3 reads CASSLPPRQTQYF. CDR3 coding DNA: TGCGCCAGCAGCTTGCCCCCCAGGCAGACCCAGTACTTC. The chain combines TRBV5-1 with TRBJ2-5; D call uncertain. The CDR3 consists of 13 residues. V gave up 1 base and J gave up 6 bases, with 10 bases separating them. Germline CDR1 reads SGHRS; CDR2 reads YFSETQ.

In nucleotides, the CDR3 is TGTGCCAGCAGTCTCATTCAGGGGGCGCGCGGGGCCAACGTCCTGACTTTC. Translated, it gives CASSLIQGARGANVLTF. The chain recombines TRBV6-1 with TRBJ2-6; TRBD1 matches 8 bases. V trimming: 5 bases; J trimming: 4 bases; junction bases outside the gene matches: 10. Looked up from germline, CDR1 is MNHNS and CDR2 is SASEGT. The CDR3 sequence is 17 residues long.